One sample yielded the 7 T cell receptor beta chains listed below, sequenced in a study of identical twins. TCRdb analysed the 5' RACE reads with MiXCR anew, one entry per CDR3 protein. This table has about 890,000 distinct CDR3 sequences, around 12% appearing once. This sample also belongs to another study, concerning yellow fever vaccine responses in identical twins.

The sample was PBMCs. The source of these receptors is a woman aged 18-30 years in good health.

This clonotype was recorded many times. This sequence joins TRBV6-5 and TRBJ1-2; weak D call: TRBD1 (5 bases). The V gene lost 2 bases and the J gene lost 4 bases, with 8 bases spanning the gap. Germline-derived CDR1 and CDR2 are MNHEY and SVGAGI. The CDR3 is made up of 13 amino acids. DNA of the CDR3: TGTGCCAGCAGTTACCAGGGCGGCTATGGCTACACCTTC. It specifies CASSYQGGYGYTF.

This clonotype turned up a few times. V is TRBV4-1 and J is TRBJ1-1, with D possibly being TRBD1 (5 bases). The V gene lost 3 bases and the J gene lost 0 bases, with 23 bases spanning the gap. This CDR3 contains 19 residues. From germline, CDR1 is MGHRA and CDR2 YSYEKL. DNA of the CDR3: TGCGCCAGCAGCCACGGTTGGGGGGGGATACCGTTGGTGAACACTGAAGCTTTCTTT. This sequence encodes CASSHGWGGIPLVNTEAFF.

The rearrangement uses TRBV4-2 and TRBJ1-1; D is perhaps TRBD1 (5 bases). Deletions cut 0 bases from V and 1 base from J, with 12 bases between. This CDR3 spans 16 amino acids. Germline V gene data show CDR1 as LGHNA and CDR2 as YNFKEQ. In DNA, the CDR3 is TGTGCCAGCAGCCAAGAGAGCGGGACCACGAACACTGAAGCTTTCTTT. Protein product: CASSQESGTTNTEAFF.

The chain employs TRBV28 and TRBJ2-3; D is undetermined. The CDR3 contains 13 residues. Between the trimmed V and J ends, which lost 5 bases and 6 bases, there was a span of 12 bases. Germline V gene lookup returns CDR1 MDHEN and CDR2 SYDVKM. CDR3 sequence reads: CASSPTQKDTQYF. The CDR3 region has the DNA TGTGCCAGCAGTCCGACACAGAAGGATACGCAGTATTTT. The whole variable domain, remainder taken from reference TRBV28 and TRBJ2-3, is DVKVTQSSRYLVKRTGEKVFLECVQDMDHENMFWYRQDPGLGLRLIYFSYDVKMKEKGDIPEGYSVSREKKERFSLILESASTNQTSMYLCASSPTQKDTQYFGPGTRLTVL.

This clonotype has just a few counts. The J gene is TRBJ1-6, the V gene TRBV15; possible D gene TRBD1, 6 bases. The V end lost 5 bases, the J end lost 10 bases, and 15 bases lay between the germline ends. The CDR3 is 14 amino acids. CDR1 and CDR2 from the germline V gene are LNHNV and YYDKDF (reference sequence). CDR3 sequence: CATSLTDSRSPLHF. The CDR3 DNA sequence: TGTGCCACCAGCTTAACGGACAGTCGGTCACCCCTCCACTTT.

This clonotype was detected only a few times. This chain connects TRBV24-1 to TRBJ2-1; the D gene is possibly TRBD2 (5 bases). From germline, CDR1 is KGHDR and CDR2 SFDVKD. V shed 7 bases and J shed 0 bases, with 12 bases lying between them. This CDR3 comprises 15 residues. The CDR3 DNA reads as TGTGCCACCAGCGCCGAGGGCCGCTCCTACAATGAGCAGTTCTTC. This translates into CATSAEGRSYNEQFF.

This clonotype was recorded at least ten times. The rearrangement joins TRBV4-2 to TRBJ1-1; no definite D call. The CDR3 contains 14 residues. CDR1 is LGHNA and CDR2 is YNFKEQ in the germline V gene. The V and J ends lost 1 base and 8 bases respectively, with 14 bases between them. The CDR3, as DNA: TGTGCCAGCAGCCAAGTGTATGAAGCTTCCGAAGCTTTCTTT. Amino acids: CASSQVYEASEAFF.